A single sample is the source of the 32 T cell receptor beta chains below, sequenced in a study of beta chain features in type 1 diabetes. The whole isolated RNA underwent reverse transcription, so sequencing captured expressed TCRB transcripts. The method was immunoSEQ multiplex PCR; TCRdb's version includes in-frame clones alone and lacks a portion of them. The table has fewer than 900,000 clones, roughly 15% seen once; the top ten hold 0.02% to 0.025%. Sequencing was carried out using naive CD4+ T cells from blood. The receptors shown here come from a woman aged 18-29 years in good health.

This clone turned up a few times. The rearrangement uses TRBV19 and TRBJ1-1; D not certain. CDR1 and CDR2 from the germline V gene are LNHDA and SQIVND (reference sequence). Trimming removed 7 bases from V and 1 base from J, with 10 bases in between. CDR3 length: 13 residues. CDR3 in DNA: TGTGCCAGTATCGGCGCGGCGAACACTGAAGCTTTCTTT. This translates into CASIGAANTEAFF.

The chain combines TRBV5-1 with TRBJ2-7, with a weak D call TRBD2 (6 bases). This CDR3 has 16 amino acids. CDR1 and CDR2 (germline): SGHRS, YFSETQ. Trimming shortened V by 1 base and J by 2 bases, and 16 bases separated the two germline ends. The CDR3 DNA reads TGCGCCAGCAGCTTGTTAGCAGGCGCGGGAACCTACGAGCAGTACTTC. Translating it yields CASSLLAGAGTYEQYF.

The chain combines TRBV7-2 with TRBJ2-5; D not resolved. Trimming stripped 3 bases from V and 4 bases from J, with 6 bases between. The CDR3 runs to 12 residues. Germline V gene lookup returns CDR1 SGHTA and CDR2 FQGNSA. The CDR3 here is CASSFYGETQYF. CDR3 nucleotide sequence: TGTGCCAGCAGCTTCTACGGAGAGACCCAGTACTTC. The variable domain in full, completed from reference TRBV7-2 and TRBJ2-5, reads GAGVSQSPSNKVTEKGKDVELRCDPISGHTALYWYRQSLGQGLEFLIYFQGNSAPDKSGLPSDRFSAERTGGSVSTLTIQRTQQEDSAVYLCASSFYGETQYFGPGTRLLVL.

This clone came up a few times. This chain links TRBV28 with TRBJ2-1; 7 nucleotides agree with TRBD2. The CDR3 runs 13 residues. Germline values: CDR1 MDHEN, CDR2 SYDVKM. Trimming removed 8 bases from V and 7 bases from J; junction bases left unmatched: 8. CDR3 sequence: CASVASGLNEQFF. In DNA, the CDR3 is TGTGCCAGCGTGGCTAGCGGTCTGAATGAGCAGTTCTTC.

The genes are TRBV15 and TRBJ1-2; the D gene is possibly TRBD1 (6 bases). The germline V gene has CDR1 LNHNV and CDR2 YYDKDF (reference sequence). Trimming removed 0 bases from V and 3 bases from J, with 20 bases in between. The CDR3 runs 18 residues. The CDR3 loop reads CATSRDTRSAGAYYGYTF. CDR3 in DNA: TGTGCCACCAGCAGAGATACGAGATCGGCAGGGGCCTACTATGGCTACACCTTC.

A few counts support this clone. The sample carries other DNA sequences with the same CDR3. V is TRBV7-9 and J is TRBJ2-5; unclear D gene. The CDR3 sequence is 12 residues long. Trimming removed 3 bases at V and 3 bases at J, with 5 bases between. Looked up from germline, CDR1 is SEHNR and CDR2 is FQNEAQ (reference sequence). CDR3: CASSFGEETQYF. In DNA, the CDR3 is TGTGCCAGCAGCTTCGGCGAAGAGACCCAGTACTTC.

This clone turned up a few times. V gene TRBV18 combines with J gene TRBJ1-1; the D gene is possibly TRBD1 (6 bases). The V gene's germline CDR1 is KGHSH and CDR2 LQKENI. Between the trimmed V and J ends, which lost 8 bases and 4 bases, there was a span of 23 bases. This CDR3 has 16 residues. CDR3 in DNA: TGTGCCAGCCGACCCCCAACAGGGACCCTGGGCACTGAAGCTTTCTTT. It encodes CASRPPTGTLGTEAFF.

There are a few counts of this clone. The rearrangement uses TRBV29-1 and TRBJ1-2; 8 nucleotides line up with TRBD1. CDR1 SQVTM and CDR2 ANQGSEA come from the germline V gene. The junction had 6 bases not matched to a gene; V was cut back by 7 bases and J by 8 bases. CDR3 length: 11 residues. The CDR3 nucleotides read TGCAGCGCTGGGACAGGCAGGGGCTACACCTTC. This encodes CSAGTGRGYTF.

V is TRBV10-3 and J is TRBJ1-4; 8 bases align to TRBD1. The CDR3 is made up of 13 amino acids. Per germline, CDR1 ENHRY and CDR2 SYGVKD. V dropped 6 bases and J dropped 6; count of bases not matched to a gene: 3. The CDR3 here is CAIRDRAHEKLFF. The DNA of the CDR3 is TGTGCCATCAGGGACAGGGCTCATGAAAAACTGTTTTTT.

The CDR3 sequence: CASSISGPIRQGAREAFF. In DNA, the CDR3 is TGTGCCAGTAGTATTAGCGGCCCGATAAGACAGGGGGCGAGAGAAGCTTTCTTT. V is TRBV19 and J is TRBJ1-1, with 10 bases matching TRBD1. The CDR3 contains 18 residues. The germline V gene has CDR1 LNHDA and CDR2 SQIVND (reference sequence). Trimming removed 3 bases from V and 8 bases from J; junction bases left unmatched: 18. Combining the CDR3 with reference TRBV19 and TRBJ1-1 gives the whole variable domain DGGITQSPKYLFRKEGQNVTLSCEQNLNHDAMYWYRQDPGQGLRLIYYSQIVNDFQKGDIAEGYSVSREKKESFPLTVTSAQKNPTAFYLCASSISGPIRQGAREAFFGQGTRLTVV.

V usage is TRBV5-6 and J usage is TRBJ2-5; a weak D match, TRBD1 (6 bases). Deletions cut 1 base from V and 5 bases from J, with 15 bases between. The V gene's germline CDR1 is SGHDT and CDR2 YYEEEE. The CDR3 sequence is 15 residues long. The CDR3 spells CASSLLATGLETQYF. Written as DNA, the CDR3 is TGTGCCAGCAGCTTGCTCGCTACAGGGTTGGAGACCCAGTACTTC.

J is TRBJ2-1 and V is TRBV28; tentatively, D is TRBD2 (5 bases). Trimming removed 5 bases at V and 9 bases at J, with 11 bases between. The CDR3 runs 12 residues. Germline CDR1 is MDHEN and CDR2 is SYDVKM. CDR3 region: CASSPPGIEQFF. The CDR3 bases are TGTGCCAGCAGTCCGCCGGGGATTGAGCAGTTCTTC.

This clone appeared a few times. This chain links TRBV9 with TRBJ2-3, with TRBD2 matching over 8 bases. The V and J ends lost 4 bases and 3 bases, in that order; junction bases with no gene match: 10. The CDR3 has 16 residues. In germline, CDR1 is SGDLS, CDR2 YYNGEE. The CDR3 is CASSPAAGGRTDTQYF. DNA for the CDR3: TGTGCCAGCAGCCCCGCCGCGGGAGGTCGGACAGATACGCAGTATTTT.

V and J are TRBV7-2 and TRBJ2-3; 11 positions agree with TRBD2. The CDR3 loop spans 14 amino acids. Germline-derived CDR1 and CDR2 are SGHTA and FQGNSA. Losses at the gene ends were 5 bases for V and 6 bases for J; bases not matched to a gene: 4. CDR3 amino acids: CASSSSGRVDTQYF. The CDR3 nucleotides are TGTGCCAGCAGCAGTAGCGGGAGGGTGGATACGCAGTATTTT.

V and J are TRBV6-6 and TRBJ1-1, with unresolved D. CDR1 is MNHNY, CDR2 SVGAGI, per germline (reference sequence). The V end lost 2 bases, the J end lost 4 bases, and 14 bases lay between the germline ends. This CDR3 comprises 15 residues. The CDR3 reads CASSYNLGSVTEAFF. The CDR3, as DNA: TGTGCCAGCAGTTACAACCTCGGAAGTGTCACTGAAGCTTTCTTT.

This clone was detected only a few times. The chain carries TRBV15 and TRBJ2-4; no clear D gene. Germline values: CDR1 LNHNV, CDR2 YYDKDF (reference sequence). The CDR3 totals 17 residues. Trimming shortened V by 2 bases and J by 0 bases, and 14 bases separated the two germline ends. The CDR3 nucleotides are TGTGCCACCAGCAGATCTACCCTTGTGCTAGCCAAAAACATTCAGTACTTC. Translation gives CATSRSTLVLAKNIQYF.

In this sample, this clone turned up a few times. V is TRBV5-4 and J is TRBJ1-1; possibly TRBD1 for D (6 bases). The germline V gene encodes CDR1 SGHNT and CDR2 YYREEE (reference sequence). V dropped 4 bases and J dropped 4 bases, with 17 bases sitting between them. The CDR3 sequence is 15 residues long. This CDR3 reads CASSHPGGRITEAFF. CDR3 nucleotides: TGTGCCAGCAGCCATCCTGGGGGGCGCATCACTGAAGCTTTCTTT.

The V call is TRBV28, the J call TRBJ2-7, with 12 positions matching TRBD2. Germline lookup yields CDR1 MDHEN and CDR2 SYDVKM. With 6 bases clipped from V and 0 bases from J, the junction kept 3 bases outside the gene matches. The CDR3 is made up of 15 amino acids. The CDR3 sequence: CASRTSGSFSYEQYF. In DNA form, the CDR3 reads TGTGCCAGCAGGACTAGCGGGAGTTTCTCCTACGAGCAGTACTTC.

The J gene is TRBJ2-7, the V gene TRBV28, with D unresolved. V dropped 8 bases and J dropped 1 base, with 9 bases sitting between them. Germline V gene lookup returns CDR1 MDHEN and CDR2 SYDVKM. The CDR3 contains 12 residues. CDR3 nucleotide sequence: TGTGCCAGCTCGCGGCCTTCCTACGAGCAGTACTTC. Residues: CASSRPSYEQYF.

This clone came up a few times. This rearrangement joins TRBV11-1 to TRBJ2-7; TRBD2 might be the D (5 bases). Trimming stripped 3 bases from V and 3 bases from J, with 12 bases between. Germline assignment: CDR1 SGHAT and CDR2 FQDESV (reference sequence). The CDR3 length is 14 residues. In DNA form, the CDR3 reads TGTGCCAGCAGCTTGGAGGCAGGCCACTACGAGCAGTACTTC. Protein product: CASSLEAGHYEQYF.

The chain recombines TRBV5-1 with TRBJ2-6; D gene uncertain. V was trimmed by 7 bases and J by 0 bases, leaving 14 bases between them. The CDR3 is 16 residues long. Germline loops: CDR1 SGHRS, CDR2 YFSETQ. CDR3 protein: CASGSWGVSGANVLTF. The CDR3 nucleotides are TGCGCCAGCGGATCTTGGGGTGTCTCTGGGGCCAACGTCCTGACTTTC.

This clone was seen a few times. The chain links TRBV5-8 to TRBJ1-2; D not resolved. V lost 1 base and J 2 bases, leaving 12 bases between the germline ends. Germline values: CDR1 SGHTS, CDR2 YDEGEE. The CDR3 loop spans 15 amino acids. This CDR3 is CASSLRRTGNYGYTF. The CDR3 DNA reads TGTGCCAGCAGCTTGCGACGGACGGGAAACTATGGCTACACCTTC.

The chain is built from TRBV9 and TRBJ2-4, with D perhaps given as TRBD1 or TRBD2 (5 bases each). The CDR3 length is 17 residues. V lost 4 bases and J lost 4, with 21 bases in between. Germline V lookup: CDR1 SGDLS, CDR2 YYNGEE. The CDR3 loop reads CASSPSFWGSGKNIQYF. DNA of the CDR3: TGTGCCAGCAGCCCATCCTTTTGGGGGTCGGGTAAAAACATTCAGTACTTC. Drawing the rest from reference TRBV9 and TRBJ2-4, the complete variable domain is DSGVTQTPKHLITATGQRVTLRCSPRSGDLSVYWYQQSLDQGLQFLIQYYNGEERAKGNILERFSAQQFPDLHSELNLSSLELGDSALYFCASSPSFWGSGKNIQYFGAGTRLSVL.

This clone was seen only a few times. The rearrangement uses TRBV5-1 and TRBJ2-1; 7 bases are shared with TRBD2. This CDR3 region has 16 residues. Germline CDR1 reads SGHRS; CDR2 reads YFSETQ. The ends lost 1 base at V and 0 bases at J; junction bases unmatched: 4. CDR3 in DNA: TGCGCCAGCAGCTTGTGGGGAGGGAGCTCCTACAATGAGCAGTTCTTC. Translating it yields CASSLWGGSSYNEQFF. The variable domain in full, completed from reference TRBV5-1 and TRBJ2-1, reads KAGVTQTPRYLIKTRGQQVTLSCSPISGHRSVSWYQQTPGQGLQFLFEYFSETQRNKGNFPGRFSGRQFSNSRSEMNVSTLELGDSALYLCASSLWGGSSYNEQFFGPGTRLTVL.

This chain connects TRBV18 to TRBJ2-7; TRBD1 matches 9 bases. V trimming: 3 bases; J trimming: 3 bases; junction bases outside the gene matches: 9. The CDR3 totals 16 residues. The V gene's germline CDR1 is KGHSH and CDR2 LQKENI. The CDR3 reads CASSPPLGTGNYEQYF. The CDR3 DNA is TGTGCCAGCTCACCTCCCCTAGGGACAGGGAACTACGAGCAGTACTTC.

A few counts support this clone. CDR3 region: CASGTDREFSYEQYF. The DNA for the CDR3 is TGTGCCAGCGGCACGGACAGGGAATTCTCCTACGAGCAGTACTTC. The chain employs TRBV21-1 and TRBJ2-7; TRBD1 reflects the table's D call only, with no check against the DNA. TRBV21-1 is a known pseudogene. The CDR3 consists of 15 residues.

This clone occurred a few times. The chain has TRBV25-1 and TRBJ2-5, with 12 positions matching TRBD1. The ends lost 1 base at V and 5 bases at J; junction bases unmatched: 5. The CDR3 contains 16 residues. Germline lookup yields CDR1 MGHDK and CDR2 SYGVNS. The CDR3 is CASSESGTGGTETQYF. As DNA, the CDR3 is TGTGCCAGCAGTGAATCCGGGACAGGGGGCACGGAGACCCAGTACTTC.

The CDR3 loop is CASSQLQLGGGADTQYF. CDR3 sequence (DNA): TGCGCCAGCAGCCAGTTACAACTCGGAGGTGGGGCGGATACGCAGTATTTT. The J gene is TRBJ2-3, the V gene TRBV4-1; perhaps D is TRBD1 or TRBD2 (5 bases each). Trimming removed 3 bases from V and 6 bases from J, with 22 bases in between. The CDR3 has 17 residues. The V gene's germline CDR1 is MGHRA and CDR2 YSYEKL.

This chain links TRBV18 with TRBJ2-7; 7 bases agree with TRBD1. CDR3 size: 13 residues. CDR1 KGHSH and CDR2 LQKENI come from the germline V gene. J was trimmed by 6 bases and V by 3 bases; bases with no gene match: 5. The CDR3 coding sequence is TGTGCCAGCTCACCGGTGACAGGGATCGAGCAGTACTTC. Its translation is CASSPVTGIEQYF.

CDR3 sequence: CASSSYPGLAGELFF. For the CDR3, the DNA is TGTGCCAGCAGCTCCTATCCCGGGCTCGCCGGGGAGCTGTTTTTT. The J gene is TRBJ2-2, the V gene TRBV7-3, with unresolved D. The germline V and J ends were trimmed by 4 bases and 6 bases, with 15 bases remaining between them. This CDR3 contains 15 residues. The germline CDR1 and CDR2 sequences are SGHTA and FQGTGA.

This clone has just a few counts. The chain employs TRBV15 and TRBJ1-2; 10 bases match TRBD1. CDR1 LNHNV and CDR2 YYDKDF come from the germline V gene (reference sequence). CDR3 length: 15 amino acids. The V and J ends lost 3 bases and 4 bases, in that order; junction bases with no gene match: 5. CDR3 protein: CATSRTGTGVYGYTF. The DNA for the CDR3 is TGTGCCACCAGCAGGACCGGGACAGGGGTCTATGGCTACACCTTC.

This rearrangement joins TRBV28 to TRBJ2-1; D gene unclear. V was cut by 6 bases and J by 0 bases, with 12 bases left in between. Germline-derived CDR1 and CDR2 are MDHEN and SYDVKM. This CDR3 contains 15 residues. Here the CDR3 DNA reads TGTGCCAGCAGACCCGCACGGAGCTCCTACAATGAGCAGTTCTTC. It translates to CASRPARSSYNEQFF.